The 18 T cell receptor beta chains below all came from one sample that was sequenced in a study of cytomegalovirus exposure and HLA in healthy donors. PCR employed 60 Vbeta and 13 Jbeta primers. Data came from immunoSEQ multiplex PCR; TCRdb stores just in-frame clones and leaves some out. The sample holds approximately 100,000 clones, approximately 82% seen once. The sequenced sample was PBMCs. The receptors stem from a woman aged 18-35 years in good health and CMV-seronegative.

V usage is TRBV7-2 and J usage is TRBJ2-1, with 7 bases that match TRBD1. Germline CDR1 SGHTA, CDR2 FQGNSA. With 0 bases clipped from V and 8 bases from J, the junction kept 10 bases outside the gene matches. The CDR3 consists of 16 residues. The CDR3 sequence: CASSLAGTEAWDEQFF. The CDR3 nucleotides are TGTGCCAGCAGCTTAGCAGGGACAGAGGCCTGGGATGAGCAGTTCTTC. Combining the CDR3 with reference TRBV7-2 and TRBJ2-1 gives the whole variable domain GAGVSQSPSNKVTEKGKDVELRCDPISGHTALYWYRQSLGQGLEFLIYFQGNSAPDKSGLPSDRFSAERTGGSVSTLTIQRTQQEDSAVYLCASSLAGTEAWDEQFFGPGTRLTVL.

The chain carries TRBV5-1 and TRBJ2-2; D ambiguous. This CDR3 is 15 amino acids long. The V gene's germline CDR1 is SGHRS and CDR2 YFSETQ. The V and J ends lost 1 base and 6 bases respectively, with 13 bases between them. CDR3 DNA sequence: TGCGCCAGCAGCTTGCGGAGCGTGAGCCCCGGGGAGCTGTTTTTT. Its translation is CASSLRSVSPGELFF.

The chain joins TRBV11-3 to TRBJ2-5, with D maybe TRBD1 (7 bases). Germline CDR1 SGHNT, CDR2 YENEEA. There are 16 residues in the CDR3. V was trimmed by 0 bases and J by 5 bases, leaving 16 bases between them. The CDR3 coding sequence is TGTGCCAGCAGCTTAGAGTTCGGAGGGGGCGAGGAGACCCAGTACTTC. It is translated as CASSLEFGGGEETQYF.

This chain joins TRBV18 and TRBJ2-3, with TRBD2 matching over 13 bases. The V and J ends lost 0 bases and 4 bases, in that order; junction bases with no gene match: 1. In germline, CDR1 is KGHSH, CDR2 LQKENI. CDR3 length equals 16 residues. The CDR3 DNA is TGTGCCAGCTCACCACCGGGACTAGCGGGACCAGATACGCAGTATTTT. Residues: CASSPPGLAGPDTQYF.

Comment on this clone: Germline and junction disagree at one end, which may indicate a read error. The V call is TRBV7-9, the J call TRBJ1-2, with D possibly matching TRBD1 (6 bases). Looked up from germline, CDR1 is SEHNR and CDR2 is FQNEAQ (reference sequence). This CDR3 contains 15 residues. DNA for the CDR3: TGTTCCAGCAGCTTAGGCGGGGGCGGAACCTATGGCTACACCTTC. Translation: CSSSLGGGGTYGYTF.

This clone was seen a single time. The rearrangement joins TRBV30 to TRBJ1-5, with a possible D match to TRBD1 (6 bases). CDR1 and CDR2 (germline): GTSNPN, SVGIG (reference sequence). V was trimmed by 5 bases and J by 5 bases, leaving 13 bases between them. The CDR3 contains 13 residues. The CDR3 DNA reads as TGTGCCTGGGCCGGACAGAAATATCAGCCCCAGCATTTT. Its translation: CAWAGQKYQPQHF.

J is TRBJ2-3 and V is TRBV6-6, with a possible D match to TRBD1 (6 bases). CDR3 length equals 14 residues. Germline CDR1 MNHNY, CDR2 SVGAGI (reference sequence). Deletions cut 4 bases from V and 1 base from J, with 9 bases between. CDR3 DNA: TGTGCCAGCAGTTTTAACAGGGGCACAGATACGCAGTATTTT. Translated: CASSFNRGTDTQYF.

V is TRBV5-5 and J is TRBJ2-5; tentatively, D is TRBD1 (5 bases). Gene TRBJ2-7 matches the end of the DNA better, so the J call may be wrong. The CDR3 runs to 14 residues. The germline gives CDR1 SGHKS, CDR2 YYEKEE (reference sequence). The CDR3 loop reads CASSLVQGTYEQYF. CDR3 in DNA: TGTGCCAGCAGCTTGGTCCAGGGTACCTACGAGCAGTACTTC.

V and J are TRBV13 and TRBJ1-5; D remains ambiguous. CDR1 is PRHDT and CDR2 is FYEKMQ in the germline V gene (reference sequence). The CDR3 is made up of 14 amino acids. Trimming left V 3 bases short and J 1 base short, with 7 bases between. For the CDR3, the DNA is TGTGCCAGCAGCTTGGCATCCAGCAATCAGCCCCAGCATTTT. It encodes CASSLASSNQPQHF. Complete variable domain (other parts from reference TRBV13 and TRBJ1-5): AAGVIQSPRHLIKEKRETATLKCYPIPRHDTVYWYQQGPGQDPQFLISFYEKMQSDKGSIPDRFSAQQFSDYHSELNMSSLELGDSALYFCASSLASSNQPQHFGDGTRLSIL.

V and J are TRBV18 and TRBJ2-1; 12 bases match TRBD1. The ends lost 2 bases at V and 7 bases at J; junction bases unmatched: 3. Germline V gene lookup returns CDR1 KGHSH and CDR2 LQKENI. The CDR3 totals 15 residues. CDR3 region: CASSPGTGGFNEQFF. CDR3 nucleotides: TGTGCCAGCTCACCAGGGACAGGGGGCTTTAATGAGCAGTTCTTC.

The chain carries TRBV6-6 and TRBJ2-5; 8 bases are a match to TRBD2. In germline, CDR1 is MNHNY, CDR2 SVGAGI (reference sequence). V was pared by 5 bases and J by 2 bases, with 4 bases of the junction left unmatched. The CDR3 has 14 amino acids. The CDR3 spells CASSMTSVQETQYF. Written as DNA, the CDR3 is TGTGCCAGCAGTATGACTAGCGTGCAAGAGACCCAGTACTTC.

J is TRBJ2-7 and V is TRBV30; TRBD2 matches 7 bases. With 4 bases clipped from V and 2 bases from J, the junction kept 8 bases outside the gene matches. The CDR3 length is 14 residues. Per germline, CDR1 GTSNPN and CDR2 SVGIG (reference sequence). Here the CDR3 reads CAWNGGSWAYEQYF. CDR3 sequence (DNA): TGTGCCTGGAACGGCGGGAGTTGGGCCTACGAGCAGTACTTC. Full variable domain (missing parts from reference TRBV30 and TRBJ2-7): SQTIHQWPATLVQPVGSPLSLECTVEGTSNPNLYWYRQAAGRGLQLLFYSVGIGQISSEVPQNLSASRPQDRQFILSSKKLLLSDSGFYLCAWNGGSWAYEQYFGPGTRLTVT.

The chain combines TRBV4-3 with TRBJ1-2, with no clear D. This CDR3 spans 14 amino acids. Trimming shortened V by 1 base and J by 10 bases, and 16 bases separated the two germline ends. CDR1 and CDR2 from the germline V gene are LGHNA and YSLEER. This CDR3 reads CASSQAETPISYTF. The CDR3 coding sequence is TGCGCCAGCAGCCAAGCTGAGACTCCCATTTCCTACACCTTC.

This chain links TRBV7-3 with TRBJ2-3; 11 bases are a match to TRBD2. Per germline, CDR1 SGHTA and CDR2 FQGTGA. The CDR3 spans 16 residues. Trimming took 5 bases from V and 3 from J; bases not matched to a gene: 7. CDR3 nucleotide sequence: TGTGCCAGCAGCCCCACCACTAGCGGGAGAACAGATACGCAGTATTTT. Translated: CASSPTTSGRTDTQYF.

This clone has a handful of counts. V usage is TRBV6-5 and J usage is TRBJ2-1; a weak D match, TRBD2 (5 bases). The V and J ends lost 5 bases and 6 bases respectively, with 8 bases between them. This CDR3 comprises 12 residues. The germline gives CDR1 MNHEY, CDR2 SVGAGI. The DNA for the CDR3 is TGTGCCAGCAGTGGGCTAGCCAATGAGCAGTTCTTC. Its translation: CASSGLANEQFF.

V gene TRBV7-3 combines with J gene TRBJ2-4; weak D call: TRBD1 (6 bases). The CDR3 is 18 amino acids. Germline V gene lookup returns CDR1 SGHTA and CDR2 FQGTGA. V shed 4 bases and J shed 4 bases, with 23 bases lying between them. The CDR3 region has the DNA TGTGCCAGCAGCTCCCTGGACAGTCTAATAGAAGGTAAAAACATTCAGTACTTC. Translating gives CASSSLDSLIEGKNIQYF.

This chain links TRBV4-3 with TRBJ2-1, with 8 bases fitting TRBD2. This CDR3 is built from 17 residues. Germline loops: CDR1 LGHNA, CDR2 YSLEER. V lost 3 bases and J lost 8; bases outside the gene matches: 15. The CDR3 sequence is CASSQGGAASGWDEQFF. CDR3 bases: TGCGCCAGCAGCCAGGGTGGCGCGGCTAGCGGGTGGGATGAGCAGTTCTTC.

Regarding this clone: Other DNA sequences within the sample encode an identical CDR3. The chain employs TRBV19 and TRBJ2-3; 11 positions agree with TRBD2. CDR1 and CDR2 (germline): LNHDA, SQIVND (reference sequence). This CDR3 has 18 residues. The V gene end was trimmed by 2 bases and the J gene end by 4 bases; junction bases not matched to a gene: 11. CDR3 coding DNA: TGTGCCAGTAGTATACCCCCGCCTAGCGGGAGGATGGCAGATACGCAGTATTTT. Its translation is CASSIPPPSGRMADTQYF. Variable domain in full (rest from reference TRBV19 and TRBJ2-3): DGGITQSPKYLFRKEGQNVTLSCEQNLNHDAMYWYRQDPGQGLRLIYYSQIVNDFQKGDIAEGYSVSREKKESFPLTVTSAQKNPTAFYLCASSIPPPSGRMADTQYFGPGTRLTVL.